This T cell receptor (beta chain) was identified during a study of identical twins. General study results and limits: The study found excess low generation probability among twin-shared out-of-frame alpha sequences. Memory repertoires lacked the insertion deficit that abundant cord blood beta clonotypes showed.

Unique molecular identifiers were present on cDNA, and template switching added a universal primer site. Each CDR3 protein gets one entry after TCRdb re-called the 5' RACE reads with MiXCR. The repertoire holds approximately 530,000 distinct CDR3 sequences, with about 22% as singletons. Details on this clonotype: Its target is unknown.

This CDR3 contains 11 residues. Per the germline V gene, CDR1 is LNHDA and CDR2 is SQIVND (reference sequence). Trimming took off 6 bases at V and 8 bases at J, with 8 bases between the two ends. Healthy Caucasians supplied all donations. These same records also appear under a second study, on yellow fever vaccine responses in identical twins.

The sequenced material came from CD4+ T cells sorted from blood. The clonotype was recovered from a woman between 18 and 29 years old in good health. The chain carries TRBV19 and TRBJ2-4; the D is unclear. CDR3 region: CASRRQDIQYF. The CDR3 DNA follows: TGTGCCAGTAGGCGACAAGACATTCAGTACTTC.